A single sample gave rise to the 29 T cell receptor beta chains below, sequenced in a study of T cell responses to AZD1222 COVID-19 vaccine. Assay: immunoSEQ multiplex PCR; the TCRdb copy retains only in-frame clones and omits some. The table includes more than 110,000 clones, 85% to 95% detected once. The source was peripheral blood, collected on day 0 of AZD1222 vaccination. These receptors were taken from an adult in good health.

This CDR3 reads CASSAGRGGNTIYF. The CDR3 DNA follows: TGTGCCAGCAGCGCAGGAAGAGGTGGAAACACCATATATTTT. V usage is TRBV6-6 and J usage is TRBJ1-3; unclear D gene. Per the germline V gene, CDR1 is MNHNY and CDR2 is SVGAGI (reference sequence). V lost 6 bases and J 3 bases, leaving 12 bases between the germline ends. This CDR3 has 14 residues.

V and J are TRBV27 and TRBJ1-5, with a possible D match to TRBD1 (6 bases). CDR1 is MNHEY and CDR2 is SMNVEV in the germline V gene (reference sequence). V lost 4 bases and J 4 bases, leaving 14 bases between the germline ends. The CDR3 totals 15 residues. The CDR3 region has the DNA TGTGCCAGCAGTTGGGGGGCCAGGGCTAATCAGCCCCAGCATTTT. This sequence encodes CASSWGARANQPQHF.

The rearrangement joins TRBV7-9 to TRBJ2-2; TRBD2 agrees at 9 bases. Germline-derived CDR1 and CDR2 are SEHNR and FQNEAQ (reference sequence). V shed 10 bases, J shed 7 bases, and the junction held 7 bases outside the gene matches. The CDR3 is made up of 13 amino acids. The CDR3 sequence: CAKRVAGDGELFF. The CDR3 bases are TGTGCCAAGAGGGTAGCGGGAGACGGGGAGCTGTTTTTT.

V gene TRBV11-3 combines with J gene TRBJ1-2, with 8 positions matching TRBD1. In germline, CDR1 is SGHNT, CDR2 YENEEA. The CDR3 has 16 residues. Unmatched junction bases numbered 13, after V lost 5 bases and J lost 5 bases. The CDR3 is CASSAWAQGVPYGYTF. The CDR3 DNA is TGTGCCAGCAGCGCTTGGGCACAGGGGGTACCATATGGCTACACCTTC.

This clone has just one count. CDR3 in amino acids: CASSQEYAASYEQYF. CDR3 DNA sequence: TGCGCCAGCAGCCAAGAATACGCAGCCTCCTACGAGCAGTACTTC. V is TRBV4-3 and J is TRBJ2-7; D uncertain. Germline CDR1 is LGHNA and CDR2 is YSLEER. The germline V and J ends were trimmed by 0 bases and 0 bases, with 9 bases remaining between them. This CDR3 region has 15 residues.

CDR3 DNA sequence: TGTGCCAGCAAACGGGGGGCGTCGGTGAACACTGAAGCTTTCTTT. Its translation: CASKRGASVNTEAFF. V is TRBV2 and J is TRBJ1-1, with D possibly TRBD1 on 6 matching bases. Germline CDR1 SNHLY, CDR2 FYNNEI. This CDR3 contains 15 residues. V was shortened by 7 bases and J by 0 bases, with 15 bases between the two germline ends. Full variable domain (rest looked up from reference TRBV2 and TRBJ1-1): EPEVTQTPSHQVTQMGQEVILRCVPISNHLYFYWYRQILGQKVEFLVSFYNNEISEKSEIFDDQFSVERPDGSNFTLKIRSTKLEDSAMYFCASKRGASVNTEAFFGQGTRLTVV.

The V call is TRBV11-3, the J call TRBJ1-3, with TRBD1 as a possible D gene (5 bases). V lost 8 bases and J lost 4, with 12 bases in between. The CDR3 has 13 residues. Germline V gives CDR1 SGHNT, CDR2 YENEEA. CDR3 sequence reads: CASGRTTGNTIYF. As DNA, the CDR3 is TGTGCCAGCGGACGGACAACCGGAAACACCATATATTTT.

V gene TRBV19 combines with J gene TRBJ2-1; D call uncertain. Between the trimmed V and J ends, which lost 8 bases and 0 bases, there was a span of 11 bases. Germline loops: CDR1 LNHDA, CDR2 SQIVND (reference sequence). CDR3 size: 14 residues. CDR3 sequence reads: CASQDAPSYNEQFF. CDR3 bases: TGTGCCAGTCAGGACGCCCCCTCCTACAATGAGCAGTTCTTC.

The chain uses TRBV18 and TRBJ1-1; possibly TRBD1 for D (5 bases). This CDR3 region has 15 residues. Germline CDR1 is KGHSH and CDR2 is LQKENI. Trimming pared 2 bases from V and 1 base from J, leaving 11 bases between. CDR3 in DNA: TGTGCCAGCTCACCATCGCAGGGTCCGAACACTGAAGCTTTCTTT. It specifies CASSPSQGPNTEAFF. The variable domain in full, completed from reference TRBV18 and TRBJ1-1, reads NAGVMQNPRHLVRRRGQEARLRCSPMKGHSHVYWYRQLPEEGLKFMVYLQKENIIDESGMPKERFSAEFPKEGPSILRIQQVVRGDSAAYFCASSPSQGPNTEAFFGQGTRLTVV.

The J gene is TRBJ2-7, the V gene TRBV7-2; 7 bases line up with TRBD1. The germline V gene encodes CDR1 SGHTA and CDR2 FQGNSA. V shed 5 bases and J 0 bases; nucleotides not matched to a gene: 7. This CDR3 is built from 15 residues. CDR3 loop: CASSLRDSHSYEQYF. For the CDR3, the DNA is TGTGCCAGCAGCCTCCGGGACAGCCACTCCTACGAGCAGTACTTC.

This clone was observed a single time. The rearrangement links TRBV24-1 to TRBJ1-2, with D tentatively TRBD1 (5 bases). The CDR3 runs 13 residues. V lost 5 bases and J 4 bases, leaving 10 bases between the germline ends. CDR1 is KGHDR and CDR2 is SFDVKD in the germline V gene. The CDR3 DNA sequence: TGTGCCACCAGTGCCCCAGGGATCTATGGCTACACCTTC. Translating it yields CATSAPGIYGYTF.

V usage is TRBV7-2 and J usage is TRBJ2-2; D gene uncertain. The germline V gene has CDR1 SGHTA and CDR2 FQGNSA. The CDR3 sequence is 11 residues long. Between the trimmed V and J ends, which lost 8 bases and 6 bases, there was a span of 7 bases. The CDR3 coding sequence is TGTGCCAGCGAAGTCTCCGGGGAGCTGTTTTTT. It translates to CASEVSGELFF.

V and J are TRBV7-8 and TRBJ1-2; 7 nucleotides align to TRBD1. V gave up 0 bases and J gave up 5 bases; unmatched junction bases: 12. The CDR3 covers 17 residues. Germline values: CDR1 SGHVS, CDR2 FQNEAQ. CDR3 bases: TGTGCCAGCAGCTTAGCGATCAATCCAGGGGGGTTGTATGGCTACACCTTC. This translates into CASSLAINPGGLYGYTF. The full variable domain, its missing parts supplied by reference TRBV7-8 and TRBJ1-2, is GAGVSQSPRYKVAKRGQDVALRCDPISGHVSLFWYQQALGQGPEFLTYFQNEAQLDKSGLPSDRFFAERPEGSVSTLKIQRTQQEDSAVYLCASSLAINPGGLYGYTFGSGTRLTVV.

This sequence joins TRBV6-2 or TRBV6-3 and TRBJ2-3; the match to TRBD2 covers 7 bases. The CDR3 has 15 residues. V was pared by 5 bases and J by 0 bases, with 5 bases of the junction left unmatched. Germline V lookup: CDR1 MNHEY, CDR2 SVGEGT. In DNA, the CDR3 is TGTGCCAGCAGTGGGCTAGCGGAAAGCACAGATACGCAGTATTTT. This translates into CASSGLAESTDTQYF.

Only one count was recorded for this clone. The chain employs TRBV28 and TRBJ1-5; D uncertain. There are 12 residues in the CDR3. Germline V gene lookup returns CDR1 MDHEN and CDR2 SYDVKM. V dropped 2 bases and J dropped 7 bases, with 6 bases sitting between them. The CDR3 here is CASSLEGQPQHF. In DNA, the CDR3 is TGTGCCAGCAGTTTAGAAGGGCAGCCCCAGCATTTT.

DNA for the CDR3: TGTGCCAGTAGTATACTCCCCCACAGGGGGCGCGGGGACTATGGCTACACCTTC. Translation: CASSILPHRGRGDYGYTF. This chain uses TRBV19 with TRBJ1-2; 9 positions agree with TRBD1. The CDR3 covers 18 residues. The germline V gene has CDR1 LNHDA and CDR2 SQIVND (reference sequence). V lost 2 bases to trimming and J lost 3 bases; unmatched junction nucleotides: 13.

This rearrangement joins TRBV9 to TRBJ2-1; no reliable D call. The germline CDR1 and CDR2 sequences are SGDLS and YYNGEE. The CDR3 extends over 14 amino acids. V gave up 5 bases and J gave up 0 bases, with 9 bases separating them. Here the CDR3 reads CASSPTSSYNEQFF. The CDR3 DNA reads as TGTGCCAGCAGTCCCACGAGCTCCTACAATGAGCAGTTCTTC.

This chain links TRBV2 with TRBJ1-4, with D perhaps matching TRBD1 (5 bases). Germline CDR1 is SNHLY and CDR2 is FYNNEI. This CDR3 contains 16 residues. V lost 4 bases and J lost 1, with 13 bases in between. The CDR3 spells CASSALTAGTNEKLFF. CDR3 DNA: TGTGCCAGCAGTGCTTTGACAGCGGGAACTAATGAAAAACTGTTTTTT.

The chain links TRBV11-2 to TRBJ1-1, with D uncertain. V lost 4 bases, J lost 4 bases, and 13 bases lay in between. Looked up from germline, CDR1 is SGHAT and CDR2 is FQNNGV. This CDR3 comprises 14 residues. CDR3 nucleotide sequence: TGTGCCAGCAGCTCAGGAGGGAGCCTCACTGAAGCTTTCTTT. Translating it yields CASSSGGSLTEAFF.

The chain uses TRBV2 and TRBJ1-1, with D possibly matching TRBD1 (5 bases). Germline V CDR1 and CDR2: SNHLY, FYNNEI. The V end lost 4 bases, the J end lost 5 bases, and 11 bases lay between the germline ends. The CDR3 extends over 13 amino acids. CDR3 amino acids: CASSVVYRTEAFF. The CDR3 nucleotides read TGTGCCAGCAGTGTGGTCTACAGGACTGAAGCTTTCTTT.

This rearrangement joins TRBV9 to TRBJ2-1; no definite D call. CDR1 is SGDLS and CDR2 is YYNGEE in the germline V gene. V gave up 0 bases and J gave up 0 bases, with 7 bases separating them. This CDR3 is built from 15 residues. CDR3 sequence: CASSVGPSSYNEQFF. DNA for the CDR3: TGTGCCAGCAGCGTAGGACCAAGCTCCTACAATGAGCAGTTCTTC.

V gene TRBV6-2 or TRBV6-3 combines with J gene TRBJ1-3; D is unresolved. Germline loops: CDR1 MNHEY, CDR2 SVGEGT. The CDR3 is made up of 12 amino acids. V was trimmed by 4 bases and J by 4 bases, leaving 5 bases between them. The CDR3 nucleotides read TGTGCCAGCAGTTCGCTCGGAAACACCATATATTTT. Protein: CASSSLGNTIYF.

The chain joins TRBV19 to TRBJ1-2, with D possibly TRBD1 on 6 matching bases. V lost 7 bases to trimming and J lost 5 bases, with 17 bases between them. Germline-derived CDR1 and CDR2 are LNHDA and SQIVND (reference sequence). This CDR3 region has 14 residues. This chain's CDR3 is CASTGDNPGYGYTF. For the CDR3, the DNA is TGTGCCAGTACCGGGGACAATCCAGGGTATGGCTACACCTTC.

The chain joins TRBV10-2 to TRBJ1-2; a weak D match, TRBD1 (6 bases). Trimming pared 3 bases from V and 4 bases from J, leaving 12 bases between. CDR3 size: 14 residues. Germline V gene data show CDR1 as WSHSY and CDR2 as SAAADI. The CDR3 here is CASSDLSGAYGYTF. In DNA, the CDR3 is TGCGCCAGCAGTGACCTATCGGGGGCCTATGGCTACACCTTC.

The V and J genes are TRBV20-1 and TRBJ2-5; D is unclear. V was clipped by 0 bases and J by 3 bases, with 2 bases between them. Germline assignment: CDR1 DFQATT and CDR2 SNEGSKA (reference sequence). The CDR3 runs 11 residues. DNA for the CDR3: TGCAGTGCTAGAGATAAAGAGACCCAGTACTTC. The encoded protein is CSARDKETQYF.

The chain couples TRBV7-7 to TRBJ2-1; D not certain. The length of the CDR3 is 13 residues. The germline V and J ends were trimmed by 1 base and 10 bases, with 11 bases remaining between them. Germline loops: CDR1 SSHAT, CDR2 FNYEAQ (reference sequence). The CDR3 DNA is TGTGCCAGCAGCTTAGACAGCCCCGGGGAGCAGTTCTTC. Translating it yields CASSLDSPGEQFF.

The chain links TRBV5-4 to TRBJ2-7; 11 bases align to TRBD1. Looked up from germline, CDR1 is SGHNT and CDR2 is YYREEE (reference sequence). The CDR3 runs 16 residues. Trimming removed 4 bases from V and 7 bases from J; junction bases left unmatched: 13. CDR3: CASSGGPGQGEGEQYF. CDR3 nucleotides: TGTGCCAGCAGCGGTGGGCCGGGACAGGGGGAAGGGGAGCAGTACTTC.

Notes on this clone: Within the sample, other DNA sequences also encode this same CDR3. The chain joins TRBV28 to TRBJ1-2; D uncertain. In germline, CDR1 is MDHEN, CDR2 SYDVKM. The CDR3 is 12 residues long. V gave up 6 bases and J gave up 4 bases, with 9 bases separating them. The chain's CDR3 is CASSPRAYGYTF. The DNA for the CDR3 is TGTGCCAGCAGCCCTAGGGCCTATGGCTACACCTTC.

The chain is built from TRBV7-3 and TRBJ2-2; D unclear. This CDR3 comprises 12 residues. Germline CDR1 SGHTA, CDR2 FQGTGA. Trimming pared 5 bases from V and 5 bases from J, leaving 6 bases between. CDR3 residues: CASSPRTGELFF. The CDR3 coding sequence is TGTGCCAGCAGCCCTAGAACCGGGGAGCTGTTTTTT.